The sequence of this T cell receptor beta chain was determined in a study of Graves' ophthalmopathy and Graves' hyperthyroidism. The table lists this clonotype with a few counts. Its antigen is undetermined. The sequenced template was RNA, covering the TCR beta CDR3 region. Scientists carried out first-round RT-PCR using HTBI primers and then a second-round multiplex PCR. Using its own MiXCR run on the multiplex PCR reads, TCRdb lists one record per CDR3 protein. In the table there are almost 750,000 distinct CDR3 sequences, 40% of which are singletons. Study-level results: A model built from 13 signatures distinguished ophthalmopathy from stable hyperthyroidism with about 86% sensitivity and less than 83% specificity.

This CDR3 is 14 amino acids long. The germline CDR1 and CDR2 sequences are MGHRA and YSYEKL. Trimming shortened V by 2 bases and J by 7 bases, and 14 bases separated the two germline ends. The sequence was obtained from an adult man with Graves' ophthalmopathy. V is TRBV4-1 and J is TRBJ1-2, with D possibly matching TRBD1 (5 bases). The sequencing sample was made of peripheral blood. CDR3 residues: CASSQPFAGVGYTF. CDR3 DNA: TGCGCCAGCAGCCAACCCTTTGCGGGGGTTGGCTACACCTTC.